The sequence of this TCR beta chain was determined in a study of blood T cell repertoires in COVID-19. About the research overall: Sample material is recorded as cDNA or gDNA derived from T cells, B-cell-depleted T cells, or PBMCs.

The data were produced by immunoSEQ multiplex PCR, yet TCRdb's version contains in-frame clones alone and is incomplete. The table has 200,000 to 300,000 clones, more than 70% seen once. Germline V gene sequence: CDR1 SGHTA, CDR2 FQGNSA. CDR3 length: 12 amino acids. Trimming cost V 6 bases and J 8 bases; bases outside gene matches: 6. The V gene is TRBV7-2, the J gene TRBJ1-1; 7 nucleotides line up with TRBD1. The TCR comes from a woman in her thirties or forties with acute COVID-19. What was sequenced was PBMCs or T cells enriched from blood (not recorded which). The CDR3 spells CASSLTGVEAFF. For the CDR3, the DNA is TGTGCCAGCAGTCTTACAGGGGTCGAAGCTTTCTTT.